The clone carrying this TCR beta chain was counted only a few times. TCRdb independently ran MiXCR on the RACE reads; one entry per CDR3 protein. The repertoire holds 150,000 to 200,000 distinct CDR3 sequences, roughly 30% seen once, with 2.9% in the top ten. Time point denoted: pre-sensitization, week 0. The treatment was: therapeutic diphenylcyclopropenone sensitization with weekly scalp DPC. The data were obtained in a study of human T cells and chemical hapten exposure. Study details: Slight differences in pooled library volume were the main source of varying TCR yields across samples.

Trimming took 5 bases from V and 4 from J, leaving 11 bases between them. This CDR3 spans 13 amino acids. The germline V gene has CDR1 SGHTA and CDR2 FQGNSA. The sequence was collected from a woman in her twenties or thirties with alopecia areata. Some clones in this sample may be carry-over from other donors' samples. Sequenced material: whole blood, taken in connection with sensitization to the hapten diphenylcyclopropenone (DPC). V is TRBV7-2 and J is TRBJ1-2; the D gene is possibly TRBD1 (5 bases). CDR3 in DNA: TGTGCCAGCAGCCCCGACAGACTCTATGGCTACACCTTC. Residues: CASSPDRLYGYTF.